A selection of T cell receptor beta chains follows, all from one sample in a study of memory CD4+ T cells and cytomegalovirus serostatus. Sequenced by immunoSEQ multiplex PCR; TCRdb stores in-frame clones only, minus some. The profile shows tens of thousands of clones, roughly three quarters of them singletons. Sequenced sample: memory CD4+ T cells from blood. The receptors stem from an adult in good health and CMV-seronegative. CDR3s include the opening cysteine and the closing phenylalanine or tryptophan. D genes are given only for firm matches. A clone size is listed for some rows: how often the clone was seen (once, few, many), or a class if it is expanded.

J,size,D,V,DNA,CDR3
TRBJ2-2,NA,NA,TRBV15,TGTGCCACCAGCAGAGAGAGAGGGTTGAACGGGGAGCTGTTTTTT,CATSRERGLNGELFF
TRBJ1-1,NA,NA,TRBV30,TGTGCCTGGAAGGGCTCACCCGGGGACACTGAAGCTTTCTTT,CAWKGSPGDTEAFF
TRBJ1-2,NA,NA,TRBV29-1,TGCAGCGTTGAAGACAGGTACTATGGCTACACCTTC,CSVEDRYYGYTF
TRBJ1-5,NA,NA,TRBV2,TGTGCCAGCAGTGAATTTAAGGGGGGAAATCAGCCCCAGCATTTT,CASSEFKGGNQPQHF
TRBJ1-6,NA,TRBD1,TRBV5-1,TGCGCCAGCAGCTTGGACCGACAGGGCCCGGATTCACCCCTCCACTTT,CASSLDRQGPDSPLHF
TRBJ1-3,once,NA,TRBV7-2,TGTGCCAGCAGCTCCAGGGTGCAAAACACCATATATTTT,CASSSRVQNTIYF
TRBJ1-1,NA,NA,TRBV2,TGTGCCAGCAGTGAACGGGGCTTGAACACTGAAGCTTTCTTT,CASSERGLNTEAFF
TRBJ2-1,NA,TRBD2,TRBV11-2,TGTGCCAGCAGCTTAAAAGCGGGGGAGAGGGAGGAGCAGTTCTTC,CASSLKAGEREEQFF
TRBJ2-7,NA,NA,TRBV7-2,TGTGCCAGCAGCTTATTAGGTTTTGAGTTTACCTACGAGCAGTACTTC,CASSLLGFEFTYEQYF
TRBJ1-1,few,NA,TRBV7-2,TGTGCCAGCAGCTTGGGAATGAACGCTGAAGCTTTCTTT,CASSLGMNAEAFF
TRBJ2-5,NA,TRBD2,TRBV7-2,TGTGCCAGCAGCTTCGGGGGCCGGGAGGGAATAAAAGAGACCCAGTACTTC,CASSFGGREGIKETQYF
TRBJ1-2,NA,TRBD1,TRBV5-1,TGCGCCAGCAGCTTGGACCCGGGACAGGGATATGGCTACACCTTC,CASSLDPGQGYGYTF
TRBJ2-5,NA,NA,TRBV9,TGTGCCAGCAGCGTAGAGGGGGGACGACAAGAGACCCAGTACTTC,CASSVEGGRQETQYF
TRBJ1-2,NA,NA,TRBV7-2,TGTGCCAGCAGCTTAGGAGATCCCAATAACTATGGCTACACCTTC,CASSLGDPNNYGYTF
TRBJ2-7,NA,TRBD1,TRBV11-1,TGTGCCAGCAGCAGGGACAGGGCAAACTACGAGCAGTACTTC,CASSRDRANYEQYF
TRBJ1-3,NA,NA,TRBV19,TGTGCCAGTAGTCCACGGGGGGTGTTTGCTGGAAACACCATATATTTT,CASSPRGVFAGNTIYF
TRBJ2-7,few,TRBD1,TRBV19,TGTGCCAGTAGTCTCGGGACAGCTTTCGAGCAGTACTTC,CASSLGTAFEQYF
TRBJ1-3,NA,NA,TRBV29-1,TGCAGCGGCTCTCTGGGCAGAGGCAGCGGGAACACCATATATTTT,CSGSLGRGSGNTIYF
TRBJ1-3,NA,NA,TRBV19,TGTGCCAGTAGTATCTCCGGGACGGATGGAAACACCATATATTTT,CASSISGTDGNTIYF
TRBJ1-1,once,TRBD1,TRBV5-1,TGCGCCAGCAGCGGGACAGGGGCGGGCACTGAAGCTTTCTTT,CASSGTGAGTEAFF
TRBJ2-7,NA,NA,TRBV6-1,TGTGCCAGCAGTGACCCAGGGTCCTACGAGCAGTACTTC,CASSDPGSYEQYF
TRBJ1-4,few,NA,TRBV7-2,TGTGCCAGCGCCGCCCCTAGGAGTGAAAAACTGTTTTTT,CASAAPRSEKLFF
TRBJ2-5,NA,NA,TRBV7-9,TGTGCCAGCAGCTTATCCCGCCTAGACGAGACCCAGTACTTC,CASSLSRLDETQYF
TRBJ1-5,NA,TRBD1,TRBV2,TGTGCCAGCAGTCGGACAGGGGGCGACAATCAGCCCCAGCATTTT,CASSRTGGDNQPQHF
TRBJ1-2,NA,TRBD1,TRBV5-4,TGTGCCAGCAGCTTAAAGTCCGGGACAGGGGGTCGGTATGGCTACACCTTC,CASSLKSGTGGRYGYTF
TRBJ2-3,NA,NA,TRBV5-1,TGCGCCAGCAGCTTGGTTACGGGGGAACCCACAGATACGCAGTATTTT,CASSLVTGEPTDTQYF
TRBJ2-5,NA,TRBD2,TRBV6-1,TGTGCCAGCAGTGGCCGACTAGCGGGGGGCTCCTGGGAGACCCAGTACTTC,CASSGRLAGGSWETQYF
TRBJ1-5,few,TRBD1,TRBV20-1,TGCAGTGCTGAAACAGGGGAGGCCCAGCATTTT,CSAETGEAQHF
TRBJ2-5,NA,NA,TRBV4-3,TGCGCCAGCAGCCAAGTCCAGGCGGAGACCCAGTACTTC,CASSQVQAETQYF
TRBJ1-2,NA,TRBD1,TRBV5-4,TGTGCCAGCAGACCCGGGACAGCCCAGACTAACTATGGCTACACCTTC,CASRPGTAQTNYGYTF
TRBJ1-1,few,NA,TRBV25-1,TGTGCCAGCAGTGAATGGGGACAGAACACTGAAGCTTTCTTT,CASSEWGQNTEAFF
TRBJ2-1,once,NA,TRBV11-3,TGTGCCAGCAGCGATTTCGTTGGTGCGGGGCCCGGGGATGAGCAGTTCTTC,CASSDFVGAGPGDEQFF
TRBJ1-1,few,NA,TRBV4-1,TGCGCCAGCAGCCAGGGCGCATGGGGGCAAGGTGAAGCTTTCTTT,CASSQGAWGQGEAFF
TRBJ1-2,NA,NA,TRBV4-3,TGCGCCAGCAGCCAAGCTTGGGGACTGAATAACTATGGCTACACCTTC,CASSQAWGLNNYGYTF
TRBJ2-7,NA,NA,TRBV29-1,TGCAGCGTTGACCAGGAGGGCTCCTACGAGCAGTACTTC,CSVDQEGSYEQYF
TRBJ2-1,NA,TRBD2,TRBV7-8,TGTGCCAGCAGCCGTCGGGGCGTCCCCGGACTAGCCCGTCCTAATGAGCAGTTCTTC,CASSRRGVPGLARPNEQFF
TRBJ1-1,NA,NA,TRBV6-6,TGTGCCAGCAGTTCCCTCTTAAACACTGAAGCTTTCTTT,CASSSLLNTEAFF
TRBJ1-5,NA,NA,TRBV11-2,TGTGCCACCGAACCGGGGGGGGCTAGCAATCAGCCCCAGCATTTT,CATEPGGASNQPQHF
TRBJ2-5,NA,NA,TRBV7-7,TGTGCCAGCAGCCTCCGTCGGGGGGCAGGTCAAGAGACCCAGTACTTC,CASSLRRGAGQETQYF
TRBJ1-6,once,NA,TRBV21-1,TGTGCCAGCAGCAAAGTTATCGTGGGACAGAGTAATTCACCCCTCCACTTT,CASSKVIVGQSNSPLHF
TRBJ2-7,NA,TRBD1,TRBV2,TGTGCCAGGGGACGGACAGGTCAGAGATACGACGAGCAGTACTTC,CARGRTGQRYDEQYF
TRBJ1-5,once,TRBD1,TRBV4-1,TGCGCCAGCAGCCAAGATGAGGGAAGGGGGCGCCCCCAGCATTTT,CASSQDEGRGRPQHF
TRBJ2-1,NA,TRBD2,TRBV6-5,TGTGCCAGCAGTTACGGGACTAGCGTCGATGAGCAGTTCTTC,CASSYGTSVDEQFF
TRBJ2-7,NA,TRBD1,TRBV27,TGTGCCGGACCCAGGACAGGGTTCTACGAGCAGTACTTC,CAGPRTGFYEQYF
TRBJ1-2,NA,TRBD1,TRBV30,TGTGCCTGGAGTGGGACAGGGGGCTATGGCTACACCTTC,CAWSGTGGYGYTF
TRBJ1-4,NA,NA,TRBV5-1,TGCGCCAGCAGCTCCGACAGGACAACTAATGAAAAACTGTTTTTT,CASSSDRTTNEKLFF
TRBJ2-5,NA,NA,TRBV6-6,TGTGCCAGCAGTTACTACCGGGGGCAAGAGACCCAGTACTTC,CASSYYRGQETQYF
TRBJ2-3,few,TRBD2,TRBV5-4,TGTGCCAGCAGCTTGGGACTAGCGACAGATACGCAGTATTTT,CASSLGLATDTQYF
TRBJ1-2,NA,NA,TRBV5-6,TGTGCCAGCAGCTTGGCCGGAGGGTACCAGTATGGCTACACCTTC,CASSLAGGYQYGYTF
TRBJ1-6,once,NA,TRBV25-1,TGTGCCAGCAGTGAGACCTCCGCCGGTAATTCACCCCTCCACTTT,CASSETSAGNSPLHF
TRBJ2-7,once,TRBD1,TRBV5-1,TGCGCCAGCAGCTTGGGACAGGGGATGATCTACGAGCAGTACTTC,CASSLGQGMIYEQYF
TRBJ1-1,NA,TRBD1,TRBV6-1,TGTGCCGGACGGGACAGGGCCGTCACTGAAGCTTTCTTT,CAGRDRAVTEAFF
TRBJ1-1,NA,NA,TRBV5-6,TGTGCCAGCAGCTGGGGGAAAACTGAAGCTTTCTTT,CASSWGKTEAFF
TRBJ2-2,once,NA,TRBV4-3,TGCGCCAGCAGCCCTGGATTCCCAACCGGGGAGCTGTTTTTT,CASSPGFPTGELFF
TRBJ2-3,NA,NA,TRBV7-2,TGTGCCAGCAGCCGGGGACGGGCAGATACGCAGTATTTT,CASSRGRADTQYF